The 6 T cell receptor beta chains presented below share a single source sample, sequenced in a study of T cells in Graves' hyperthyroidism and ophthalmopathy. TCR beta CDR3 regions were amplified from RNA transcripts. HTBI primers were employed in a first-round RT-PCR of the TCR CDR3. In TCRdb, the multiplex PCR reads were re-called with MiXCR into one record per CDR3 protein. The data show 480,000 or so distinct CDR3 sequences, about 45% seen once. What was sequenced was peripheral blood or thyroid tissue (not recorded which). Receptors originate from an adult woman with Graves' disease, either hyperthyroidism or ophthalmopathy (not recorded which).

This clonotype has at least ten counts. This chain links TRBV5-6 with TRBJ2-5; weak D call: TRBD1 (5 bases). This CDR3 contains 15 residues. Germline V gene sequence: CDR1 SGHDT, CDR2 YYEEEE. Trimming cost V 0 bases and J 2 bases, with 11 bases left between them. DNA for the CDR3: TGTGCCAGCAGCTTGGGGACACCCGTACAAGAGACCCAGTACTTC. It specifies CASSLGTPVQETQYF.

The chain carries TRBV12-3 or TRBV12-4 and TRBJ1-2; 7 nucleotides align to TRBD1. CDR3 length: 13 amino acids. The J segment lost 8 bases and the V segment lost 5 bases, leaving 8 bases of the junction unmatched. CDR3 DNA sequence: TGTGCCAGCAGTGGCGGGACAGTGAGCGGCTACACCTTC. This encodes CASSGGTVSGYTF.

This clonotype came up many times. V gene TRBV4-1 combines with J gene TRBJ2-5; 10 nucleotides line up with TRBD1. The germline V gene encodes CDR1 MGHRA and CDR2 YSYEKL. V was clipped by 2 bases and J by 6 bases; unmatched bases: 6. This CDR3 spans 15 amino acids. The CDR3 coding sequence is TGCGCCAGCAGCCAACCGGGACAGGGGAGACAGACCCAGTACTTC. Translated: CASSQPGQGRQTQYF.

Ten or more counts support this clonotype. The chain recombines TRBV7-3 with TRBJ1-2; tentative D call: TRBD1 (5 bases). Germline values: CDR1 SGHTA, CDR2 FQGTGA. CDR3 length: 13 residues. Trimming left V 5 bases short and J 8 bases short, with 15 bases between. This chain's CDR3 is CASSPRRGNGYTF. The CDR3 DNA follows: TGTGCCAGCAGCCCCCGGAGGGGCAACGGCTACACCTTC.

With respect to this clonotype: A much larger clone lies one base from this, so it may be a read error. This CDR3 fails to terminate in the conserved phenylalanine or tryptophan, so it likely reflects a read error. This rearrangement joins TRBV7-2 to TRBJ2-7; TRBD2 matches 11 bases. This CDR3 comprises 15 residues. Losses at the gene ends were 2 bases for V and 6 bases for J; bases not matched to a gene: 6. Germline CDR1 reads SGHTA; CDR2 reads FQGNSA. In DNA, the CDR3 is TGTGCCAGCAGCTTAAATAGCGGGAGGGCCGGCGAGCAGTACCTC. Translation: CASSLNSGRAGEQYL.

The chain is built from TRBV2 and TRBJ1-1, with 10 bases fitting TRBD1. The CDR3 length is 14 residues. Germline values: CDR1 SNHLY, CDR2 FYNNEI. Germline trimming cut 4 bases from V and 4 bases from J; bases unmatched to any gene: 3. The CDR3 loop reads CASSVGQGGTEAFF. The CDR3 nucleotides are TGTGCCAGCAGTGTAGGACAGGGGGGCACTGAAGCTTTCTTT.